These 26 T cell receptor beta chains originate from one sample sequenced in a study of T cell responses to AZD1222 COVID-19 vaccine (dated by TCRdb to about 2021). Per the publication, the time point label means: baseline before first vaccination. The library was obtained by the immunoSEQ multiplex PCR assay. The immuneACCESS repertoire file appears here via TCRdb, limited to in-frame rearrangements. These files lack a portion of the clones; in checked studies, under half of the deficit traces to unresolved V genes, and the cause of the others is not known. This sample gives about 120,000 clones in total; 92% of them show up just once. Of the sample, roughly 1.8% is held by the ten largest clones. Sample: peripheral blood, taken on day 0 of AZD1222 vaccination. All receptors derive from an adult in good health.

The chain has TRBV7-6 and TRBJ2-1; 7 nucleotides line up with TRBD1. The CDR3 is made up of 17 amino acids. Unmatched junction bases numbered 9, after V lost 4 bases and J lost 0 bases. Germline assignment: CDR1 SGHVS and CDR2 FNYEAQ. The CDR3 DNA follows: TGTGCCAGCAGCTCCCGCCTCAGGGGGAGCTCCTACAATGAGCAGTTCTTC. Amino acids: CASSSRLRGSSYNEQFF.

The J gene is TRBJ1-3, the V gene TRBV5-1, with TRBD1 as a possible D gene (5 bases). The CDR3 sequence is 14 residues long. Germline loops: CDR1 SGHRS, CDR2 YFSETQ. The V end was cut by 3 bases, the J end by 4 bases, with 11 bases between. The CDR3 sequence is CASSSTGTGNTIYF. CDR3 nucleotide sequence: TGCGCCAGCAGCTCCACAGGTACAGGAAACACCATATATTTT.

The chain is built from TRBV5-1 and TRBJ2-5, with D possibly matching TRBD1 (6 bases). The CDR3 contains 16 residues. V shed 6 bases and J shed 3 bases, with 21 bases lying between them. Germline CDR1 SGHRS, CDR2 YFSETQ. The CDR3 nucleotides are TGCGCCAGCACCTCGGTTGCAGGGGCCGGTAAAGAGACCCAGTACTTC. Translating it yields CASTSVAGAGKETQYF. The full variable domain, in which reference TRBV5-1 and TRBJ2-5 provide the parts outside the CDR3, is KAGVTQTPRYLIKTRGQQVTLSCSPISGHRSVSWYQQTPGQGLQFLFEYFSETQRNKGNFPGRFSGRQFSNSRSEMNVSTLELGDSALYLCASTSVAGAGKETQYFGPGTRLLVL.

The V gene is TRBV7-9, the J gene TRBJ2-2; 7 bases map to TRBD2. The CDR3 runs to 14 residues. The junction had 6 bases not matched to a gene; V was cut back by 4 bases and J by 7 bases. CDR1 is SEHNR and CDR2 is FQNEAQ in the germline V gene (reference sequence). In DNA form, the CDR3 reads TGTGCCAGCAGCTACCGACGGGGGGACGGGGAGCTGTTTTTT. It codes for CASSYRRGDGELFF.

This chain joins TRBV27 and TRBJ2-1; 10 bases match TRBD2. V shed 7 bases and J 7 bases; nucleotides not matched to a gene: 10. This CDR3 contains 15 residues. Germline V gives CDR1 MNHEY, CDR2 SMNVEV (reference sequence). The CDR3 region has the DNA TGTGCCAGCACTTCCCGGACTAGCGGTCTTAATGAGCAGTTCTTC. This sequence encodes CASTSRTSGLNEQFF.

CDR3 protein: CSAPGGTEAFF. In DNA, the CDR3 is TGCAGTGCCCCAGGGGGCACTGAAGCTTTCTTT. This chain connects TRBV20-1 to TRBJ1-1; 7 bases line up with TRBD1. CDR3 length: 11 amino acids. The V segment lost 6 bases and the J segment 4 bases; nucleotides outside the gene matches: 2. From germline, CDR1 is DFQATT and CDR2 SNEGSKA (reference sequence).

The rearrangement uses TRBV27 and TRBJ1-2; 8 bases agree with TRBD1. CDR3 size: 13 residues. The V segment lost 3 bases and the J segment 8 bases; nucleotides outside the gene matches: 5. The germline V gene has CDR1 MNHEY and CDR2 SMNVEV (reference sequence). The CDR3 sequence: CASSFRGQGGYTF. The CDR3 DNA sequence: TGTGCCAGCAGTTTCAGGGGGCAGGGAGGCTACACCTTC.

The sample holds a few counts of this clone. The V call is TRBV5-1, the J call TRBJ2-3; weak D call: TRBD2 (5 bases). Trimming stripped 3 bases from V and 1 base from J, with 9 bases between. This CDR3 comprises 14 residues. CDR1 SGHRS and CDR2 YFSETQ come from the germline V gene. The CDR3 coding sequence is TGCGCCAGCAGCTCCTTGGGAGGCACAGATACGCAGTATTTT. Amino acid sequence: CASSSLGGTDTQYF.

The CDR3 reads CASSVVPGSTYNEQFF. DNA of the CDR3: TGTGCCAGCAGCGTAGTTCCAGGGTCTACCTACAATGAGCAGTTCTTC. This chain joins TRBV9 and TRBJ2-1, with D perhaps TRBD1 (5 bases). Germline V lookup: CDR1 SGDLS, CDR2 YYNGEE. The CDR3 runs to 16 residues. V was pared by 0 bases and J by 2 bases, with 12 bases between.

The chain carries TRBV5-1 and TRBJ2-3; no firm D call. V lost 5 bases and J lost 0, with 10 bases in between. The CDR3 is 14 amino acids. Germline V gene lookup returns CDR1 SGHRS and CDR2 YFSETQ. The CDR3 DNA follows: TGCGCCAGCAGAGGCTTCCAGAGCACAGATACGCAGTATTTT. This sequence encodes CASRGFQSTDTQYF.

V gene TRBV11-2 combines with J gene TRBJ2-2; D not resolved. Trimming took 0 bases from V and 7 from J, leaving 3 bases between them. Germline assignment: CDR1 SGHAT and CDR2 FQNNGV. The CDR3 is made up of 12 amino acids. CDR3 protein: CASSLEGGELFF. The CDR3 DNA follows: TGTGCCAGCAGCTTAGAGGGCGGGGAGCTGTTTTTT.

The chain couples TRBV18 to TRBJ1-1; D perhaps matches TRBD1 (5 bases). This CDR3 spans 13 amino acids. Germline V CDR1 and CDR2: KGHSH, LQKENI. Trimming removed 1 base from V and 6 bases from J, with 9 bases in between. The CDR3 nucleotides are TGTGCCAGCTCACCACAGGGGAGGGCTGAAGCTTTCTTT. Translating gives CASSPQGRAEAFF. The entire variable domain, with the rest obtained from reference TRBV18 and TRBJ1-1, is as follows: NAGVMQNPRHLVRRRGQEARLRCSPMKGHSHVYWYRQLPEEGLKFMVYLQKENIIDESGMPKERFSAEFPKEGPSILRIQQVVRGDSAAYFCASSPQGRAEAFFGQGTRLTVV.

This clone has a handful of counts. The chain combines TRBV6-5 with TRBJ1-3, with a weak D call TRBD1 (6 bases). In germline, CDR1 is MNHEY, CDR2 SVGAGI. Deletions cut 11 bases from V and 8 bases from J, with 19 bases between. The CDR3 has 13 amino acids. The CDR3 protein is CAVAGAKGDTIYF. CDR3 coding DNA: TGTGCCGTCGCAGGGGCGAAGGGTGACACCATATATTTT.

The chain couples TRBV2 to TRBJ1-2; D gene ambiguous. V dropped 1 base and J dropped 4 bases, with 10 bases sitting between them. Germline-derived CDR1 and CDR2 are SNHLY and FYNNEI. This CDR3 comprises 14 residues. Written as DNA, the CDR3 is TGTGCCAGCAGTGAAGGGCGGCCGTTCTATGGCTACACCTTC. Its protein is CASSEGRPFYGYTF.

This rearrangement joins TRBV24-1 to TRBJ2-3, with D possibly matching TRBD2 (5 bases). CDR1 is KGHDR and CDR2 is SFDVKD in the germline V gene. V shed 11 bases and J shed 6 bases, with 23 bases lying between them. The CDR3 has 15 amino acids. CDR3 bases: TGTGCCAGTGCGACCTCGAGAGGGCGTCGGGATACGCAGTATTTT. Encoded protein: CASATSRGRRDTQYF.

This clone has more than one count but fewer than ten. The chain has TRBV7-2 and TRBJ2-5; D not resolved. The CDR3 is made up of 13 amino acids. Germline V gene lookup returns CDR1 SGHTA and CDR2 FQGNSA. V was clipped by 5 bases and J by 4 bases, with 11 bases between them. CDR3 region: CASSPPGRETQYF. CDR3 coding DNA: TGTGCCAGCAGCCCCCCCGGACGAGAGACCCAGTACTTC.

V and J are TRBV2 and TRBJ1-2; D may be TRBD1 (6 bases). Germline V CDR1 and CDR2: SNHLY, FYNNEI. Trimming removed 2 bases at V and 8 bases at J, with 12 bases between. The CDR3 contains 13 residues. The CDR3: CASSENTGQGYTF. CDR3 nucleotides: TGTGCCAGCAGTGAAAACACAGGGCAAGGCTACACCTTC.

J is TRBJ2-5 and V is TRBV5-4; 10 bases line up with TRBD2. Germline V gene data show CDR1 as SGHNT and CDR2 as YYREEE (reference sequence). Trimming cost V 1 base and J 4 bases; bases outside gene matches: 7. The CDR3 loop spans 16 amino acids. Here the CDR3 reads CASSLRASGRSETQYF. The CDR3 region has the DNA TGTGCCAGCAGCTTGAGGGCTAGCGGGAGATCAGAGACCCAGTACTTC.

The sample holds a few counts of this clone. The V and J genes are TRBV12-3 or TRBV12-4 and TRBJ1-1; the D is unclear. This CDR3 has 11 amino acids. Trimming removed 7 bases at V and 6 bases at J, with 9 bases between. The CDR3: CASTGNAEAFF. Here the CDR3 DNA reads TGTGCCAGCACGGGAAACGCTGAAGCTTTCTTT.

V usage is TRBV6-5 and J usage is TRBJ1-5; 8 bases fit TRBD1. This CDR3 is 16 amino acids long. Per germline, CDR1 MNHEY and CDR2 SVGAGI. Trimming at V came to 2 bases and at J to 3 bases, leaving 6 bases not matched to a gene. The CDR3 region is CASSYDATGANQPQHF. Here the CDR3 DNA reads TGTGCCAGCAGTTACGACGCGACAGGGGCCAATCAGCCCCAGCATTTT.

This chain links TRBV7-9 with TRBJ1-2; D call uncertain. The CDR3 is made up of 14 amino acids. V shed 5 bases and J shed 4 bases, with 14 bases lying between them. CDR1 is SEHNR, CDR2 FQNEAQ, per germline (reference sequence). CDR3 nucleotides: TGTGCCAGCAGCCCCGGTCGGGCAGTCTATGGCTACACCTTC. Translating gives CASSPGRAVYGYTF. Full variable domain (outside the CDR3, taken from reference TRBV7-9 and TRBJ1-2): DTGVSQNPRHKITKRGQNVTFRCDPISEHNRLYWYRQTLGQGPEFLTYFQNEAQLEKSRLLSDRFSAERPKGSFSTLEIQRTEQGDSAMYLCASSPGRAVYGYTFGSGTRLTVV.

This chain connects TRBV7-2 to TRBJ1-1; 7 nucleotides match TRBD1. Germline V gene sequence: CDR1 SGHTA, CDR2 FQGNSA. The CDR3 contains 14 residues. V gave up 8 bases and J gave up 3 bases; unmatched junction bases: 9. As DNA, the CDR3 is TGTGCCAGCGGATTCCCAGGGGGATACACTGAAGCTTTCTTT. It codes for CASGFPGGYTEAFF.

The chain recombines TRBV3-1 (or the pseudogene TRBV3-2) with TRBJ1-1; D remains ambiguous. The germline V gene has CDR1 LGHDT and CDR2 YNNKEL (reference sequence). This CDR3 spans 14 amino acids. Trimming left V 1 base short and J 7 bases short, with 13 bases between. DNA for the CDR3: TGTGCCAGCAGCCAAGGCTGGACTCAAGGTGAAGCTTTCTTT. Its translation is CASSQGWTQGEAFF.

CDR3 loop: CASSVGHGDEKLFF. The CDR3 DNA follows: TGTGCCAGCAGTGTGGGACACGGGGATGAAAAACTGTTTTTT. The rearrangement joins TRBV2 to TRBJ1-4; weak D call: TRBD1 (6 bases). The CDR3 is made up of 14 amino acids. V lost 4 bases, J lost 6 bases, and 12 bases lay in between. Germline V CDR1 and CDR2: SNHLY, FYNNEI.

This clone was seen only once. The CDR3 DNA reads as TGTGCCAGCAGCTTAGCGAGAACCAGCACAGATACGCAGTATTTT. It is translated as CASSLARTSTDTQYF. The rearrangement joins TRBV11-2 to TRBJ2-3; the D is unclear. The CDR3 is 15 amino acids. Trimming pared 1 base from V and 0 bases from J, leaving 8 bases between. Per the germline V gene, CDR1 is SGHAT and CDR2 is FQNNGV.

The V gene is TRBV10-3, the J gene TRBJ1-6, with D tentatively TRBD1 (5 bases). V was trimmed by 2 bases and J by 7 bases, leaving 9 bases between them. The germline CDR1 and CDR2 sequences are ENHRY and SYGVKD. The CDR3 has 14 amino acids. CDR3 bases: TGTGCCATCAGTGAGCGGGGGGTGAATTCACCCCTCCACTTT. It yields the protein CAISERGVNSPLHF.